This is a list of T cell receptor beta chains from one sample in a study of early T cells in non-severe SARS-CoV-2 infection. Using its own MiXCR run on the 5' RACE reads, TCRdb lists one record per CDR3 protein. Found here are about 48,000 distinct CDR3 sequences, under 15% of them singletons; the top ten hold about 9.4%. Sequencing was carried out using whole blood. The source is an adult who was a healthcare worker with PCR-confirmed SARS-CoV-2 infection or an uninfected control (not recorded which). The CDR3 runs from the conserved cysteine through the conserved F or W. The D gene is left open where the match is weak. A row's size may be missing; if present it is once, few, many or a size class.

TRBJ1-4 TRBV6-1 NA many CASSENNQSYEKLFF
TRBJ1-6 TRBV5-1 NA NA CASSSGQSDSPLHF
TRBJ1-1 TRBV5-1 TRBD1 few CASSLQGAGEAFF
TRBJ2-1 TRBV5-5 TRBD1 NA CASSLHSARTGDFGNEQFF
TRBJ2-7 TRBV3-1 NA many CASSQVPVTYEQYF
TRBJ2-5 TRBV19 NA few CASSIAGVETWTQYF
TRBJ2-1 TRBV29-1 NA many CSVERQGTYNEQFF
TRBJ2-1 TRBV3-1 TRBD1 few CASSQVRAADRVSNEQFF
TRBJ2-3 TRBV29-1 NA NA CSVEDITLRDTQYF
TRBJ1-2 TRBV20-1 NA many CSARSGGIYGYTF
TRBJ2-1 TRBV20-1 NA few CSASWTYNEQFF
TRBJ1-1 TRBV20-1 NA NA CSASFSRGMNTEAFF
TRBJ2-7 TRBV24-1 TRBD2 NA CATSAPSGTSGYEQYF
TRBJ1-2 TRBV6-6 TRBD1 once CAIGTGAGYGYTF
TRBJ2-1 TRBV5-1 TRBD2 many CASSLMVAGGYNEQFF
TRBJ2-2 TRBV6-1 TRBD1 few CASGQGASTGELFF
TRBJ2-1 TRBV10-3 TRBD2 many CAISVDRLAGVANEQFF
TRBJ2-5 TRBV3-1 NA many CASSPDHERTQYF
TRBJ1-1 TRBV12-3/TRBV12-4 NA few CASSFNRKVTEAFF
TRBJ1-6 TRBV9 NA many CASSEGTSPLHF
TRBJ2-3 TRBV7-9 NA few CASSYWTGSTDTQYF
TRBJ1-5 TRBV20-1 NA many CSASMWDQPQHF
TRBJ2-7 TRBV18 NA NA CASSPMYAVLSYEQYF
TRBJ1-3 TRBV3-1 NA many CASSQETGSGNTIYF
TRBJ2-7 TRBV4-2 NA NA CASSQVGQPGTYEQYF
TRBJ2-7 TRBV6-6 NA NA CASSYTEGLNYEQYF
TRBJ1-2 TRBV29-1 NA few CSVRSQDDGYTF
TRBJ1-5 TRBV28 NA NA CASSGDGNQPQHF
TRBJ2-3 TRBV6-5 TRBD1 many CASSYLRQGLTDTQYF
TRBJ2-1 TRBV19 NA NA CASSGGRAYNEQFF
TRBJ1-1 TRBV29-1 NA few CSVGPGGDTEAFF
TRBJ1-1 TRBV11-2 NA many CASSLAWGRAKNTEAFF
TRBJ2-7 TRBV28 NA few CASSLLGNEQYF
TRBJ1-1 TRBV6-6 TRBD1 many CASSRGQMNRYTEAFF
TRBJ2-1 TRBV20-1 NA few CSAMGRDTTHGYNEQFF
TRBJ1-1 TRBV7-9 NA few CASTPRDSTEAFF